The clone carrying this TCR beta chain was counted once. Its matching antigen is unknown. The data were obtained in a study of cytomegalovirus exposure and HLA in healthy donors. Broader study findings: Reported results showed that the classifier diagnosed cytomegalovirus status with high specificity and sensitivity. The tendency of first-cohort TCR clusters to co-occur in the 100 to 150 validation repertoires emerged from a later analysis.

The V gene's germline CDR1 is SNHLY and CDR2 FYNNEI. The CDR3 totals 18 residues. The ends lost 6 bases at V and 9 bases at J; junction bases unmatched: 22. Clones were sequenced by immunoSEQ multiplex PCR, and TCRdb holds only the in-frame ones, with some missing. Found here are hundreds of thousands of clones, 86% of them singletons; the top ten hold roughly 0.82%. Sequences were obtained from PBMCs. The TCR was taken from a woman younger than 30 in good health and CMV-seronegative. The rearrangement uses TRBV2 and TRBJ2-1, with TRBD2 matching 8 bases. The CDR3 coding sequence is TGTGCCAGCAGAGTTCGAATAGTGGGGGGACTAGAGGGGAGTGAGCAGTTCTTC. Translation gives CASRVRIVGGLEGSEQFF.